Below, 3 T cell receptor beta chains from the same sample are listed, as sequenced in a study of beta chain features in type 1 diabetes. Their target antigens are unknown. Findings and limits, study-wide: Among all four CD4+ subsets, Type 1 diabetes patients had TCRB CDR3s that were moderately but significantly shorter.

The authors reverse transcribed all of the isolated RNA, so sequencing captured expressed TCRB transcripts. The protocol was immunoSEQ multiplex PCR, while the TCRdb copy is restricted to in-frame clones and leaves out a portion. The repertoire holds around 180,000 clones, roughly 8% seen once, with roughly 0.5% in the top ten. The specimen sequenced was central memory CD4+ T cells from blood. These receptor sequences come from a young man with type 1 diabetes.

This clone was seen more than once but under ten times. V usage is TRBV18 and J usage is TRBJ2-3, with D possibly being TRBD2 (6 bases). Germline values: CDR1 KGHSH, CDR2 LQKENI. V shed 2 bases and J shed 2 bases, with 20 bases lying between them. The CDR3 length is 18 residues. CDR3 sequence: CASSPTPPVGRSTDTQYF. The CDR3 DNA reads TGTGCCAGCTCACCAACTCCACCCGTGGGGAGGTCCACAGATACGCAGTATTTT.

The rearrangement uses TRBV7-9 and TRBJ2-7, with D perhaps TRBD1 (6 bases). The CDR3 contains 14 residues. Deletions cut 3 bases from V and 0 bases from J, with 9 bases between. Germline assignment: CDR1 SEHNR and CDR2 FQNEAQ (reference sequence). The CDR3 DNA follows: TGTGCCAGCAGCTTCACAGGGAGCTCCTACGAGCAGTACTTC. Protein sequence: CASSFTGSSYEQYF.

The table lists this clone with a few counts. The rearrangement links TRBV6-5 to TRBJ2-7, with 8 bases identical to TRBD1. Germline lookup yields CDR1 MNHEY and CDR2 SVGAGI. Trimming at V came to 3 bases and at J to 5 bases, leaving 3 bases not matched to a gene. The CDR3 spans 13 residues. In DNA, the CDR3 is TGTGCCAGCAGTTATCCGGACAGGGACGAGCAGTACTTC. Amino acid sequence: CASSYPDRDEQYF.